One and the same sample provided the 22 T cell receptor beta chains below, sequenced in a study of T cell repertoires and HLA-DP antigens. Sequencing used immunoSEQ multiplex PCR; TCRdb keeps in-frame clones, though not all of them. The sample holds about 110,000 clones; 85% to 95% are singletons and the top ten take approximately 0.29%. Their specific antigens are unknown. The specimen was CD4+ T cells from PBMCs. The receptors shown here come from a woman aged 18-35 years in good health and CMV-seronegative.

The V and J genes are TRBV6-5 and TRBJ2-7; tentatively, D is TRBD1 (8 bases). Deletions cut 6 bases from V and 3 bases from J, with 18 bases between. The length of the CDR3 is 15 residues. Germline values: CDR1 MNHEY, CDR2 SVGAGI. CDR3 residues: CASSSSGTGLYEQYF. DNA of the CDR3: TGTGCCAGCAGCTCAAGCGGGACAGGCCTCTACGAGCAGTACTTC.

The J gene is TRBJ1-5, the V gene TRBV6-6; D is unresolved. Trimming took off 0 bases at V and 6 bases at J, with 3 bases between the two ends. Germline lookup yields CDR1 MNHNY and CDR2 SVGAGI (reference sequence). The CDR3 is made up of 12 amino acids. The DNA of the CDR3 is TGTGCCAGCAGTTACTCCGGTCAGCCCCAGCATTTT. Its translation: CASSYSGQPQHF.

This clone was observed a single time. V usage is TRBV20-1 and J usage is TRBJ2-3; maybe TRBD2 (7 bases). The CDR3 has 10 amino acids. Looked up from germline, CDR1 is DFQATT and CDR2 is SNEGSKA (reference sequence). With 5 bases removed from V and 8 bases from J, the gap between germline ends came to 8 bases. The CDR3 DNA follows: TGCAGTGCTGCGGGGGCTACGCAGTATTTT. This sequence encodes CSAAGATQYF.

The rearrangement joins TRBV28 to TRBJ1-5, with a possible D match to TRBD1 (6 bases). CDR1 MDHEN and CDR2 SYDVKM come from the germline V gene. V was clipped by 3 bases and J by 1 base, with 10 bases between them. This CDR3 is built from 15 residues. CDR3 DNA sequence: TGTGCCAGCAGTTTGGGGACAAGAAGCAATCAGCCCCAGCATTTT. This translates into CASSLGTRSNQPQHF.

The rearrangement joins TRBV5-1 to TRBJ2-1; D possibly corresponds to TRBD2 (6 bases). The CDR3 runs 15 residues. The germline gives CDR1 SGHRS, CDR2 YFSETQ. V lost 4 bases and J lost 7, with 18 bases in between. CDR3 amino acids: CASSVRLELLNEQFF. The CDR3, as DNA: TGCGCCAGCAGCGTCCGACTAGAACTCCTGAATGAGCAGTTCTTC.

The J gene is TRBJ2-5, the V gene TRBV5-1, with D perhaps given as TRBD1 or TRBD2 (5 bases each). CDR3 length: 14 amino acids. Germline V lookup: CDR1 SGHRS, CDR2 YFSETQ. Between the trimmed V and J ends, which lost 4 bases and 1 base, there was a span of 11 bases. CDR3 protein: CASSLLGGQETQYF. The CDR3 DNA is TGCGCCAGCAGCCTACTTGGGGGCCAAGAGACCCAGTACTTC.

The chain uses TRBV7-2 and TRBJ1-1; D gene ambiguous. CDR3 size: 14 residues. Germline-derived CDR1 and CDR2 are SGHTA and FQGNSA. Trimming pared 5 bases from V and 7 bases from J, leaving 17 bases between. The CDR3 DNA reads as TGTGCCAGCAGCCCCACCACCGGGGTCGGTGAAGCTTTCTTT. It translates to CASSPTTGVGEAFF.

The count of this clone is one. The CDR3 sequence: CSVEQGGRTEAFF. The CDR3 DNA follows: TGCAGCGTGGAGCAGGGGGGACGGACTGAAGCTTTCTTT. The chain has TRBV29-1 and TRBJ1-1; 7 bases fit TRBD1. Germline assignment: CDR1 SQVTM and CDR2 ANQGSEA. V was clipped by 6 bases and J by 5 bases; unmatched bases: 9. The CDR3 runs 13 residues.

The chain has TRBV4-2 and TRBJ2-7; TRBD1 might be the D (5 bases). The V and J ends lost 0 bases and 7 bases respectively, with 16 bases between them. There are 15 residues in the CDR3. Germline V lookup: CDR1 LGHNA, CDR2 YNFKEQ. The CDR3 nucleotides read TGTGCCAGCAGCCAAGAAGCAGGGCAGGCCAGGGAGCAGTACTTC. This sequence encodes CASSQEAGQAREQYF.

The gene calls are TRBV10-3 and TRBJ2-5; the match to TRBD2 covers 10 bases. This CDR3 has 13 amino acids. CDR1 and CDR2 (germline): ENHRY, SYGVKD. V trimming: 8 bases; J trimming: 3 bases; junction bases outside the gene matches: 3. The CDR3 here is CAIGLAGEETQYF. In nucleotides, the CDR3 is TGTGCCATCGGGCTAGCGGGGGAAGAGACCCAGTACTTC.

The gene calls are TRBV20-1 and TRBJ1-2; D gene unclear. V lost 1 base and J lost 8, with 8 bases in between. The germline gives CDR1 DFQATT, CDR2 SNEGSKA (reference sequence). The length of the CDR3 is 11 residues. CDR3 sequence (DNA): TGCAGTGCTAGAGGTGGGGAAGGCTACACCTTC. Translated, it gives CSARGGEGYTF.

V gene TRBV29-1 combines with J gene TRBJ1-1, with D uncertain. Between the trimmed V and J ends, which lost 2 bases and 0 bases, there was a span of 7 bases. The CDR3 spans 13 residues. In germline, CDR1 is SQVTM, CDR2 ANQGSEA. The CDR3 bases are TGCAGCGTTGAATATCAGATGAACACTGAAGCTTTCTTT. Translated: CSVEYQMNTEAFF.

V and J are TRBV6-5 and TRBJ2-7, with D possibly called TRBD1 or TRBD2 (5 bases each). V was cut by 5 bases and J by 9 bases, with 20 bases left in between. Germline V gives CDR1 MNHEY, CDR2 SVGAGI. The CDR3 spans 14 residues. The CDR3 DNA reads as TGTGCCAGCAGTCCAACCCTTTTCGGGGCAGGGCAGTACGTC. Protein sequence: CASSPTLFGAGQYV.

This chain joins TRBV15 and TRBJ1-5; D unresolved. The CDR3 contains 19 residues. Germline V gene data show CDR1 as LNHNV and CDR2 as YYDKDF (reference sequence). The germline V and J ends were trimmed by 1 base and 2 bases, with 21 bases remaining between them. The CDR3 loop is CATSRVFYYGLYGNQPQHF. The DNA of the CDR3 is TGTGCCACCAGCAGAGTTTTCTATTACGGACTCTATGGCAATCAGCCCCAGCATTTT.

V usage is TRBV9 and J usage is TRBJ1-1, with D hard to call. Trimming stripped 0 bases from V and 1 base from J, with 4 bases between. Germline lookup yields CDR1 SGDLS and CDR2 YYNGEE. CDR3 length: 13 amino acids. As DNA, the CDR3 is TGTGCCAGCAGCGTAGCAACGAACACTGAAGCTTTCTTT. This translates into CASSVATNTEAFF.

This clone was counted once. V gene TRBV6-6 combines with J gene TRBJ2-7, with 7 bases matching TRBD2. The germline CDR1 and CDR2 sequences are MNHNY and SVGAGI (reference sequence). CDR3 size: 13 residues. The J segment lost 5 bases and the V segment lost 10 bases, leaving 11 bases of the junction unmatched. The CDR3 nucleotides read TGTGCCACCAGGACCGGGACTATCCACGAGCAGTACTTC. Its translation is CATRTGTIHEQYF.

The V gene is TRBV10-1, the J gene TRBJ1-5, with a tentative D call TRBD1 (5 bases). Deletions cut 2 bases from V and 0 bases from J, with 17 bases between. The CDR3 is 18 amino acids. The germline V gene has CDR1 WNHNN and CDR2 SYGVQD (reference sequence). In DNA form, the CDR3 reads TGCGCCAGCAGTGAGCGGCAGGGCCTTGCAAGTAGCAATCAGCCCCAGCATTTT. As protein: CASSERQGLASSNQPQHF.

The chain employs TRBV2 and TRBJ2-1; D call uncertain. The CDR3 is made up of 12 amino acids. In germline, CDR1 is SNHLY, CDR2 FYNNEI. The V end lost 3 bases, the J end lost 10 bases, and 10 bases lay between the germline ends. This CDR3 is CASSDNSPEQFF. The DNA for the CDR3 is TGTGCCAGCAGTGATAACAGCCCGGAGCAGTTCTTC.

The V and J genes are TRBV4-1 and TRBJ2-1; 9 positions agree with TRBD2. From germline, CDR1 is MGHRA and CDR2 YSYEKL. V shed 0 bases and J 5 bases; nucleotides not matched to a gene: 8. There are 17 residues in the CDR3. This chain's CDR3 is CASSQDLGSSGNNEQFF. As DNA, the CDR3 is TGCGCCAGCAGCCAAGATTTAGGGTCTAGCGGGAACAATGAGCAGTTCTTC.

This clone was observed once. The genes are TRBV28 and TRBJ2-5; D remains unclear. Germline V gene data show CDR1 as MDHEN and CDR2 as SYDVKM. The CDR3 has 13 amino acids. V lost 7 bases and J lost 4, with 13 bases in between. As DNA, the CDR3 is TGTGCCAGCAACTCGGCCAGGAGAGAGACCCAGTACTTC. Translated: CASNSARRETQYF.

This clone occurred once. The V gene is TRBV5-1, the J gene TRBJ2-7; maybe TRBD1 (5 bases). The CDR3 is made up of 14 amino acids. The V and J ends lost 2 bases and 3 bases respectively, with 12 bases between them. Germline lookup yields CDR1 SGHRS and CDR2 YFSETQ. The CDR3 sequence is CASSLTETDYEQYF. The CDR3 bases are TGCGCCAGCAGCTTAACAGAGACAGACTACGAGCAGTACTTC.

The CDR3 bases are TGTGCCAGCAGCTTCGCCAGGGCAAGGAACACTGAAGCTTTCTTT. Its translation: CASSFARARNTEAFF. This chain joins TRBV7-2 and TRBJ1-1; possible D gene TRBD1, 5 bases. Germline V gene data show CDR1 as SGHTA and CDR2 as FQGNSA. V lost 3 bases, J lost 1 base, and 12 bases lay in between. The CDR3 length is 15 residues.